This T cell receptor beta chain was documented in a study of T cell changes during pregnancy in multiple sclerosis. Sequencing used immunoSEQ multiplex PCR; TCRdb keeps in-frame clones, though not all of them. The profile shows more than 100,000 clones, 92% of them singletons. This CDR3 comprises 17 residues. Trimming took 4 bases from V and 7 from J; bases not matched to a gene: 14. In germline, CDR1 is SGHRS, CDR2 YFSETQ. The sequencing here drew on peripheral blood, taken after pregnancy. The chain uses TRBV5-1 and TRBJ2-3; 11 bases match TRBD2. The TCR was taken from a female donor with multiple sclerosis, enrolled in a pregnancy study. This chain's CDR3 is CASSHKTSGTPIHTQYF. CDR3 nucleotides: TGCGCCAGCAGCCACAAGACTAGCGGGACACCCATTCATACGCAGTATTTT.